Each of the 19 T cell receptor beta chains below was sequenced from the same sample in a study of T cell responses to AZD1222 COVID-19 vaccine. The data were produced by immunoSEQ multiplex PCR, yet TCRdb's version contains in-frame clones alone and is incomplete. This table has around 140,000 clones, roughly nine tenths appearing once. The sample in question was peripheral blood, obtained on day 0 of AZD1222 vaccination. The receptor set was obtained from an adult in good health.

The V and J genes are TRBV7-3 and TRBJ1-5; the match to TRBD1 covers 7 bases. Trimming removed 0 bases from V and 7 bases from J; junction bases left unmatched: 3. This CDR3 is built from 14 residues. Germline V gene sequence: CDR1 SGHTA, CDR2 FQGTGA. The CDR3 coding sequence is TGTGCCAGCAGCTTAACAGGGGGCGGCCAGCCCCAGCATTTT. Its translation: CASSLTGGGQPQHF.

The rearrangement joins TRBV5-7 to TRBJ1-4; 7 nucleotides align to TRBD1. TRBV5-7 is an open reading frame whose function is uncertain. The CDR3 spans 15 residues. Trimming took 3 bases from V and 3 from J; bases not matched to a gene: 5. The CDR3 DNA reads TGTGCCAGCAGCTCCCACAGGGGTCCTAATGAAAAACTGTTTTTT. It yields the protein CASSSHRGPNEKLFF.

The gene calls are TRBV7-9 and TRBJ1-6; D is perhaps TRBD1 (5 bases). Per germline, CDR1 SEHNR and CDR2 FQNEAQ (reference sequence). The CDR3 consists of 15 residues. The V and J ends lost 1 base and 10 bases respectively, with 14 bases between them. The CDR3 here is CASSLVGSGYSPLHF. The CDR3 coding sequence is TGTGCCAGCAGCTTAGTGGGCTCAGGGTACTCACCCCTCCACTTT.

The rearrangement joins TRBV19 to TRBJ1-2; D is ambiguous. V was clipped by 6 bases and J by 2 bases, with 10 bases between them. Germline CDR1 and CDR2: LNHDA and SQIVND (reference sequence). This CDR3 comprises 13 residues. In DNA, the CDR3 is TGTGCCAGTAGAGAAGGATTAAACTATGGCTACACCTTC. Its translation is CASREGLNYGYTF.

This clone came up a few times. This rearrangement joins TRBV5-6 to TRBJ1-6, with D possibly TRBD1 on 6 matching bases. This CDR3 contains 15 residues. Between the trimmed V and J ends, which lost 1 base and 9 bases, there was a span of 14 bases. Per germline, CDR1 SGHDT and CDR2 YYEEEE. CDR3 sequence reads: CASSLPTGSGSPLHF. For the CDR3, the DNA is TGTGCCAGCAGCTTGCCGACAGGATCGGGTTCACCCCTCCACTTT.

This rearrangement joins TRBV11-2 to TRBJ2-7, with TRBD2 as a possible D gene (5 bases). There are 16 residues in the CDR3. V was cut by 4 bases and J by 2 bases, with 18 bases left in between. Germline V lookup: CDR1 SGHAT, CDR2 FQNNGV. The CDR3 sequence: CASSSTAGHGAYEQYF. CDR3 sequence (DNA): TGTGCCAGCAGCTCAACGGCCGGGCACGGGGCCTACGAGCAGTACTTC.

CDR3 sequence reads: CASSVGGRQAEGQFF. The CDR3 region has the DNA TGTGCCAGCAGCGTAGGCGGGAGGCAAGCAGAGGGGCAGTTCTTC. The chain carries TRBV9 and TRBJ2-1, with 8 bases aligning to TRBD2. With V trimmed by 0 bases and J by 12 bases, 11 bases remained unmatched. The CDR3 loop spans 15 amino acids. Per germline, CDR1 SGDLS and CDR2 YYNGEE.

CDR3 protein: CASSQTPGNTIYF. DNA for the CDR3: TGTGCCAGCAGCCAAACACCAGGAAACACCATATATTTT. The V call is TRBV3-1 (or the pseudogene TRBV3-2), the J call TRBJ1-3; D not certain. V was pared by 2 bases and J by 4 bases, with 6 bases between. The germline gives CDR1 LGHDT, CDR2 YNNKEL (reference sequence). The CDR3 length is 13 residues.

The CDR3 is CAWSVPGTGRNTIYF. The DNA for the CDR3 is TGTGCCTGGAGTGTACCCGGGACAGGGAGAAACACCATATATTTT. The rearrangement uses TRBV30 and TRBJ1-3; TRBD1 matches 9 bases. CDR3 size: 15 residues. Germline V CDR1 and CDR2: GTSNPN, SVGIG (reference sequence). J was trimmed by 5 bases and V by 0 bases; bases with no gene match: 5.

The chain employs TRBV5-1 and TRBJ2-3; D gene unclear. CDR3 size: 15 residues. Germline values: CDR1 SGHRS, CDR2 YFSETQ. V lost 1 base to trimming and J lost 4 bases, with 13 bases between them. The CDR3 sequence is CASSLSSLGSDTQYF. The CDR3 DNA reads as TGCGCCAGCAGCTTGTCCTCTTTGGGGTCAGATACGCAGTATTTT.

This CDR3 reads CASSLRAIGGEQFF. The CDR3 DNA follows: TGTGCCAGCAGTCTCAGGGCTATAGGGGGTGAGCAGTTCTTC. The rearrangement joins TRBV28 to TRBJ2-1; a weak D match, TRBD1 (6 bases). Looked up from germline, CDR1 is MDHEN and CDR2 is SYDVKM. V was clipped by 5 bases and J by 9 bases, with 17 bases between them. CDR3 length: 14 residues.

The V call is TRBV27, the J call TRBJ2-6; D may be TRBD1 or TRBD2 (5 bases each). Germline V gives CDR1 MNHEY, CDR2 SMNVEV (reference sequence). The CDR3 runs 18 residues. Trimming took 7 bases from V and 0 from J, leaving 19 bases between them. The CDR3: CASKSPRRGSSGANVLTF. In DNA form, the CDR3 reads TGTGCCAGCAAAAGCCCGCGCCGGGGCAGCTCTGGGGCCAACGTCCTGACTTTC. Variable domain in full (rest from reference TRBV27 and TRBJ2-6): EAQVTQNPRYLITVTGKKLTVTCSQNMNHEYMSWYRQDPGLGLRQIYYSMNVEVTDKGDVPEGYKVSRKEKRNFPLILESPSPNQTSLYFCASKSPRRGSSGANVLTFGAGSRLTVL.

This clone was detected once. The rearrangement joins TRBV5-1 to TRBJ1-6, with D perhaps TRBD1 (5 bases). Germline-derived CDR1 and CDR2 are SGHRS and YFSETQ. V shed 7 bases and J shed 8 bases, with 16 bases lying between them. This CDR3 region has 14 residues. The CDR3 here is CASGIGQFDSPLHF. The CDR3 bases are TGCGCCAGCGGGATCGGACAATTTGATTCACCCCTCCACTTT.

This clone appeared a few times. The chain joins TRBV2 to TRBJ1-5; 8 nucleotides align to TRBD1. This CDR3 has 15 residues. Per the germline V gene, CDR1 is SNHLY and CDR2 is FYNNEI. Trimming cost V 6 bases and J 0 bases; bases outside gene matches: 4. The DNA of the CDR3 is TGTGCCAGCAGAGGACAGGGCCATAGCAATCAGCCCCAGCATTTT. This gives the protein CASRGQGHSNQPQHF. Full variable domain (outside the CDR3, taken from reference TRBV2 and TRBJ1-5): EPEVTQTPSHQVTQMGQEVILRCVPISNHLYFYWYRQILGQKVEFLVSFYNNEISEKSEIFDDQFSVERPDGSNFTLKIRSTKLEDSAMYFCASRGQGHSNQPQHFGDGTRLSIL.

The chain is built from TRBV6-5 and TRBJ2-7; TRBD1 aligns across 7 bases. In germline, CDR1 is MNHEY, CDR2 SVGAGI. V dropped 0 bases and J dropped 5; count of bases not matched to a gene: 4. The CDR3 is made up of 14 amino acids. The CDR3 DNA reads TGTGCCAGCAGTTACTCAGGGGGCCGAAACGAGCAGTACTTC. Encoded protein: CASSYSGGRNEQYF.

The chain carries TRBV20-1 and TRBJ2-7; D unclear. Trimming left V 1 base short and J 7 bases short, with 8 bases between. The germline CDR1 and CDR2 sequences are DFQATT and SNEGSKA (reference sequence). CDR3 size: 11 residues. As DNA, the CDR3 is TGCAGTGCTAGAGGTCCGTGGGAGCAGTACTTC. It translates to CSARGPWEQYF.

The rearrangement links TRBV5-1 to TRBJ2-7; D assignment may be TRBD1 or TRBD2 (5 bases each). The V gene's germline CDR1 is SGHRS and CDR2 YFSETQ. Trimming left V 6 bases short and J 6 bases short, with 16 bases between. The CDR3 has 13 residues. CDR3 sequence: CASKFTGTFEQYF. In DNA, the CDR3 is TGCGCCAGCAAGTTTACGGGGACGTTCGAGCAGTACTTC.

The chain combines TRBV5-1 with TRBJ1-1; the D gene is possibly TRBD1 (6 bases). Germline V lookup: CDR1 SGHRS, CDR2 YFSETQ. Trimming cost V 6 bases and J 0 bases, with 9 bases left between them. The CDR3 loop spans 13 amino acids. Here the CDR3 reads CASKGGVNTEAFF. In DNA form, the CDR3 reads TGCGCCAGCAAAGGGGGAGTGAACACTGAAGCTTTCTTT.

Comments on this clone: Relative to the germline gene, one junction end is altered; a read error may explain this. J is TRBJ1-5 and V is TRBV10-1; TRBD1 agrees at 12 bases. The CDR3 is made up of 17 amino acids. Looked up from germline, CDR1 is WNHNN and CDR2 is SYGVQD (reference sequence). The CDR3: CASSEDKGTGGHQPQHF. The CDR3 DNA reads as TGCGCCAGCAGTGAGGACAAAGGGACAGGGGGCCATCAGCCCCAACATTTT.